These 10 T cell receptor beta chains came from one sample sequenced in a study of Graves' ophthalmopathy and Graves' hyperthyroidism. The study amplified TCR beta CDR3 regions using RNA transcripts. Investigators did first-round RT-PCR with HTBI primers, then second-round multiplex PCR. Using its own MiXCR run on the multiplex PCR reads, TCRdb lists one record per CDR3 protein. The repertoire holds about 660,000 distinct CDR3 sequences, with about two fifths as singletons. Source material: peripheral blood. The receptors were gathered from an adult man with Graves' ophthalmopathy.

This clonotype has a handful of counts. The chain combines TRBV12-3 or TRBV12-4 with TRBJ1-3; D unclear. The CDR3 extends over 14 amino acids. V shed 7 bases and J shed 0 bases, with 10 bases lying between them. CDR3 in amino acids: CASKWGGSGNTIYF. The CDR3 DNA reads TGTGCCAGCAAGTGGGGTGGCTCTGGAAACACCATATATTTT.

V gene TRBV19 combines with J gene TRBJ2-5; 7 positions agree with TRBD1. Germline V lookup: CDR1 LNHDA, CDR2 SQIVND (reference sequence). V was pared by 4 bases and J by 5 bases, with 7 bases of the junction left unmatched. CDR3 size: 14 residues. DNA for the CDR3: TGTGCCAGTAGTACTCGACAGGGCAGCGAGACCCAGTACTTC. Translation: CASSTRQGSETQYF.

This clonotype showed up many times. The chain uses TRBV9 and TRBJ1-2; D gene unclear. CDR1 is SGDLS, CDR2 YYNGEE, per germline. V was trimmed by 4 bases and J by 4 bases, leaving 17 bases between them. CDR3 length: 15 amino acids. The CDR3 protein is CASSPSGQLGYGYTF. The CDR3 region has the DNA TGTGCCAGCAGCCCCAGCGGGCAGCTGGGCTATGGCTACACCTTC.

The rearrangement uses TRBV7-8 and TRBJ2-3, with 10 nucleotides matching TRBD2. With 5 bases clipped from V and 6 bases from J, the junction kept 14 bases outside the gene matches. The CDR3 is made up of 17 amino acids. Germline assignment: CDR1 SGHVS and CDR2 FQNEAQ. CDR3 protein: CASSPRTLAGASDTQYF. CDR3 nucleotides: TGTGCCAGCAGCCCCAGGACCCTAGCGGGAGCTTCGGATACGCAGTATTTT. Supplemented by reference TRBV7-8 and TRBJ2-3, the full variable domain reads GAGVSQSPRYKVAKRGQDVALRCDPISGHVSLFWYQQALGQGPEFLTYFQNEAQLDKSGLPSDRFFAERPEGSVSTLKIQRTQQEDSAVYLCASSPRTLAGASDTQYFGPGTRLTVL.

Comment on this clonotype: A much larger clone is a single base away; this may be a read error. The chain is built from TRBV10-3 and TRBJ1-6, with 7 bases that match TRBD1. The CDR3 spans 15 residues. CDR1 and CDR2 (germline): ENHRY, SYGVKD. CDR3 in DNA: TGTGCCAGCAGTCAACCGGGACAGCCGAATTCACCCCTCCACTTT. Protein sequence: CASSQPGQPNSPLHF.

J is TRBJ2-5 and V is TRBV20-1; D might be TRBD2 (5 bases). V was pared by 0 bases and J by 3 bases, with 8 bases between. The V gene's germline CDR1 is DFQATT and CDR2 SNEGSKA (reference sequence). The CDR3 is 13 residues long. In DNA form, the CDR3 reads TGCAGTGCTAGAGATCCTAGCAAAGAGACCCAGTACTTC. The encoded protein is CSARDPSKETQYF.

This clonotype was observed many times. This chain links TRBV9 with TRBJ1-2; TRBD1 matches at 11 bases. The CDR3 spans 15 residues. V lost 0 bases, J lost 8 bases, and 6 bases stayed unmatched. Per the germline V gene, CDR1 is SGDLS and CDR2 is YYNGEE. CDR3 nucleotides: TGTGCCAGCAGCGTAGGAGGACAGGGGGCGCAAGGCTACACCTTC. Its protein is CASSVGGQGAQGYTF.

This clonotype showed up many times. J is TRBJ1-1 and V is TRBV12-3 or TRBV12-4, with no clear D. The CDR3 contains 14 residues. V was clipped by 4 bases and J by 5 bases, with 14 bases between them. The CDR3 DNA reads TGTGCCAGCAGTTCCTTCACGAGGGAGACTGAAGCTTTCTTT. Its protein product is CASSSFTRETEAFF.

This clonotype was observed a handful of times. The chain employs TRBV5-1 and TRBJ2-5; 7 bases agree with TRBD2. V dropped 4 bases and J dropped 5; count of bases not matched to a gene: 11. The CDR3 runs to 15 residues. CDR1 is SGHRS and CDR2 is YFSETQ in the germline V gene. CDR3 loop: CASSERLAGFETQYF. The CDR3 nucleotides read TGCGCCAGCAGCGAAAGACTAGCAGGGTTTGAGACCCAGTACTTC. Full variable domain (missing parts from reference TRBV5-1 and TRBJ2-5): KAGVTQTPRYLIKTRGQQVTLSCSPISGHRSVSWYQQTPGQGLQFLFEYFSETQRNKGNFPGRFSGRQFSNSRSEMNVSTLELGDSALYLCASSERLAGFETQYFGPGTRLLVL.

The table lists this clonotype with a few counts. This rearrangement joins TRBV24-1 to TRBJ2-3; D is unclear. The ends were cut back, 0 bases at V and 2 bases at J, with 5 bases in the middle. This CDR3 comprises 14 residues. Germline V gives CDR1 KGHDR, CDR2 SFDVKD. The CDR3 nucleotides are TGTGCCACCAGTGATTTGTGGGACACAGATACGCAGTATTTT. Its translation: CATSDLWDTDTQYF.